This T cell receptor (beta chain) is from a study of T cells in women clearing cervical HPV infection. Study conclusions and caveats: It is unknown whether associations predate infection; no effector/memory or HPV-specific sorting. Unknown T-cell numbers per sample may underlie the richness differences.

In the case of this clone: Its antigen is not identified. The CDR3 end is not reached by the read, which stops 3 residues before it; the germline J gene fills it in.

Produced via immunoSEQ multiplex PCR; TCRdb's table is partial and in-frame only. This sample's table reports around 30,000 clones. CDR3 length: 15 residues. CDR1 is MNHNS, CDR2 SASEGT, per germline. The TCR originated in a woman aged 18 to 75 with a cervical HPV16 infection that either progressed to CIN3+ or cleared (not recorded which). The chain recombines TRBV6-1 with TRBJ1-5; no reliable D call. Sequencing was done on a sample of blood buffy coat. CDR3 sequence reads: CASSEVKGSESPQHF. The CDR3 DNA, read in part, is TGTGCCAGCAGTGAAGTAAAGGGTAGCGAATCACCC.